This TCR beta chain is from a study of cytomegalovirus exposure and HLA in healthy donors. Findings and caveats of the study: A classifier reportedly called cytomegalovirus status with high sensitivity and specificity. Within a later analysis, the majority of CMV-associated TCR beta chains appeared HLA-restricted. The authors later found HLA-associated TCR beta chains more clonally expanded than equally common others. Reportedly, HLA-A and HLA-B alleles of most subjects were accurately predicted from TCR beta.

PCR used 60 Vbeta primers and 13 Jbeta primers. The assay was immunoSEQ multiplex PCR, and TCRdb's table has in-frame clones only and misses some. Of tens of thousands of clones detected, around 76% appear once; the ten largest clones hold 6.2%. With respect to this clone: Its target is not known.

The V and J ends lost 3 bases and 0 bases, in that order; junction bases with no gene match: 9. This CDR3 region has 17 residues. Germline-derived CDR1 and CDR2 are MNHNS and SASEGT. The sample consisted of PBMCs. This TCR was sampled from a woman aged 50 to 60 in good health and CMV-seropositive. The chain is built from TRBV6-1 and TRBJ2-7; 9 bases are a match to TRBD2. The CDR3 reads CASSEASGIHHSYEQYF. The DNA of the CDR3 is TGTGCCAGCAGTGAGGCTAGCGGGATTCATCACTCCTACGAGCAGTACTTC.